This T cell receptor beta chain was identified in a study of blood T cell repertoires in COVID-19. Whole-study context: From the United States, Italy and Spain came samples of acute and convalescent COVID-19. T cells, B-cell-depleted T cells, or PBMCs supplied cDNA or gDNA.

Enrolled during active infection, Seattle patients were then followed longitudinally. The CDR3 totals 13 residues. V was pared by 7 bases and J by 3 bases, with 9 bases of the junction left unmatched. Germline lookup yields CDR1 SQVTM and CDR2 ANQGSEA. Clones were read by immunoSEQ multiplex PCR, and TCRdb kept only the in-frame ones, dropping some. The table has 200,000 to 250,000 clones, around 86% seen once; the top ten hold roughly 10%. This receptor was identified in a woman aged 50 to 65 with COVID-19, enrolled during active disease. Sequenced material: peripheral blood. V gene TRBV29-1 combines with J gene TRBJ2-7; TRBD1 matches 7 bases. In DNA, the CDR3 is TGCAGCGCAATGGGACAGCACGTCTACGAGCAGTACTTC. Translated: CSAMGQHVYEQYF.